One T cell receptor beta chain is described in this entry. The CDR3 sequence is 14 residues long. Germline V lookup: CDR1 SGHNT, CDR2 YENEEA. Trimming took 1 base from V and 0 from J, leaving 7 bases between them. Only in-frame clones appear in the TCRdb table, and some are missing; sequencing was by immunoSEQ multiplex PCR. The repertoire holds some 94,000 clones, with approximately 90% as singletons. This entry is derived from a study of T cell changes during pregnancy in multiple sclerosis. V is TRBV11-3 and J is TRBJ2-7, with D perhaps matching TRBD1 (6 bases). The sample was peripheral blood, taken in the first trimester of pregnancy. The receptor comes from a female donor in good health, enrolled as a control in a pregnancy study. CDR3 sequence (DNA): TGTGCCAGCAGCTTAGGGGACACCTCCTACGAGCAGTACTTC. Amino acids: CASSLGDTSYEQYF. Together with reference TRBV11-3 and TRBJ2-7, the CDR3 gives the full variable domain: EAGVVQSPRYKIIEKKQPVAFWCNPISGHNTLYWYLQNLGQGPELLIRYENEEAVDDSQLPKDRFSAERLKGVDSTLKIQPAELGDSAVYLCASSLGDTSYEQYFGPGTRLTVT.